These T cell receptor beta chains were read from a single sample in a study of T cell changes during pregnancy in multiple sclerosis. Assay used: immunoSEQ multiplex PCR; TCRdb lists only in-frame clones, some missing. This table holds about 66,000 clones, around nine tenths found once. Sequenced material: CD8+ T cells from peripheral blood mononuclear cells, taken before pregnancy. The receptors originated from a female donor with multiple sclerosis, enrolled in a pregnancy study. The CDR3 runs from the conserved cysteine through the conserved F or W. The D gene is left open where the match is weak. Clone size appears in some rows only: once, few, many, or a class for an expanded clone.

d_call j_call clone_size v_call cdr3_aa cdr3_nt
TRBD1 TRBJ1-1 NA TRBV11-2 CASSSLPGQGVTEAFF TGTGCCAGCAGCTCCCTCCCGGGACAGGGGGTGACTGAAGCTTTCTTT
NA TRBJ2-5 NA TRBV13 CASSLGEEGQETQYF TGTGCCAGCAGCTTAGGAGAGGAAGGACAAGAGACCCAGTACTTC
TRBD1 TRBJ1-6 once TRBV14 CASSHPGQGINALHF TGTGCCAGCAGCCATCCGGGACAGGGAATTAATGCCCTCCACTTT
NA TRBJ1-1 NA TRBV13 CASRLTGYGTEAFF TGTGCCAGCAGGCTAACAGGGTACGGAACTGAAGCTTTCTTT
TRBD1 TRBJ1-5 NA TRBV2 CASSADRGSNQPQHF TGTGCCAGCAGTGCAGACAGGGGTAGCAATCAGCCCCAGCATTTT
NA TRBJ2-7 once TRBV9 CASSVEPTGAGSYEQYF TGTGCCAGCAGCGTAGAACCGACTGGCGCGGGGTCGTACGAGCAGTACTTC
TRBD1 TRBJ1-2 NA TRBV30 CAWSDTDRVNYGYTF TGTGCCTGGAGTGATACGGACAGGGTGAACTATGGCTACACCTTC
NA TRBJ2-1 NA TRBV7-8 CASSSLGPLLGFF TGTGCCAGCAGCTCCTTGGGGCCGCTCCTGGGGTTCTTC
NA TRBJ1-5 NA TRBV6-5 CASSTDRNSNQPQHF TGTGCCAGCAGCACAGACAGAAATAGCAATCAGCCCCAGCATTTT
NA TRBJ1-1 once TRBV19 CASLVLVMNTEAFF TGTGCCAGTCTCGTGCTAGTAATGAACACTGAAGCTTTCTTT
NA TRBJ1-1 few TRBV30 CASKGEDTEAFF TGTGCCTCGAAAGGGGAGGACACTGAAGCTTTCTTT
NA TRBJ2-7 NA TRBV13 CASSPPMRSYEQYF TGTGCCAGCAGCCCCCCAATGCGGTCCTACGAGCAGTACTTC
NA TRBJ1-4 once TRBV9 CASSVDSNEKLFF TGTGCCAGCAGCGTGGACAGTAATGAAAAACTGTTTTTT
NA TRBJ2-7 once TRBV25-1 CASRAKLASYEQYF TGTGCCAGCAGAGCTAAGCTGGCTAGCTACGAGCAGTACTTC
TRBD2 TRBJ2-1 NA TRBV15 CAIGGGVDSYNEQFF TGTGCAATCGGGGGGGGAGTTGACTCCTACAATGAGCAGTTCTTC
TRBD1 TRBJ2-1 NA TRBV5-6 CASSEGTVDYMGNEQFF TGTGCCAGCAGCGAGGGGACAGTCGATTATATGGGCAATGAGCAGTTCTTC
TRBD1 TRBJ2-1 NA TRBV6-4 CASSDRTGLNEQFF TGTGCCAGCAGTGACCGGACAGGGCTTAATGAGCAGTTCTTC
NA TRBJ1-5 NA TRBV21-1 CASSKGGGRINQPQHF TGTGCCAGCAGCAAAGGGGGGGGGCGCATCAATCAGCCCCAGCATTTT
NA TRBJ1-1 NA TRBV6-1 CASTSDTLTEAFF TGTGCCAGCACCTCGGACACACTCACTGAAGCTTTCTTT
TRBD2 TRBJ2-1 NA TRBV5-6 CASSPGTSGNNEQFF TGTGCCAGCAGCCCCGGGACTAGCGGCAACAATGAGCAGTTCTTC
NA TRBJ1-1 NA TRBV4-1 CASSLQENTEAFF TGCGCCAGCAGCCTACAGGAGAACACTGAAGCTTTCTTT
TRBD1 TRBJ2-7 NA TRBV13 CASSSGGRAYEQYF TGTGCCAGCAGCTCAGGGGGCAGGGCCTACGAGCAGTACTTC
NA TRBJ1-2 NA TRBV30 CAWSLGVGSGYTF TGTGCCTGGAGTCTGGGAGTGGGTAGTGGCTACACCTTC
NA TRBJ2-1 NA TRBV7-3 CASSASLGSSYNEQFF TGTGCCAGCAGCGCTTCACTAGGGAGCTCCTACAATGAGCAGTTCTTC
NA TRBJ1-4 NA TRBV6-5 CASSYSGADEKLFF TGTGCCAGCAGTTACTCTGGGGCGGATGAAAAACTGTTTTTT
TRBD2 TRBJ2-3 NA TRBV11-2 CASSLAFSGGYSDTQYF TGTGCCAGCAGCTTAGCATTCAGCGGGGGGTATAGCGATACGCAGTATTTT
NA TRBJ1-1 NA TRBV5-6 CASRLEVNTEAFF TGTGCCAGCAGGCTGGAGGTAAACACTGAAGCTTTCTTT
NA TRBJ1-3 NA TRBV6-5 CASSYGQGFSGNTIYF TGTGCCAGCAGTTACGGTCAGGGCTTCTCTGGAAACACCATATATTTT
NA TRBJ2-5 NA TRBV4-2 CASSQVAGARLETQYF TGTGCCAGCAGCCAAGTGGCTGGGGCTAGGTTGGAGACCCAGTACTTC
NA TRBJ1-2 NA TRBV2 CASRYTNYGYTF TGTGCCAGCAGATATACAAACTATGGCTACACCTTC
TRBD1 TRBJ2-5 NA TRBV6-5 CASSYTTGLTETQYF TGTGCCAGCAGTTACACGACAGGGCTGACAGAGACCCAGTACTTC
NA TRBJ2-6 NA TRBV5-1 CASSPNSGANVLTF TGCGCCAGCAGCCCTAACTCTGGGGCCAACGTCCTGACTTTC
TRBD1 TRBJ1-2 once TRBV27 CASSPRGVGYGYTF TGTGCCAGCAGTCCCAGGGGGGTAGGCTATGGCTACACCTTC
TRBD2 TRBJ2-1 NA TRBV7-8 CASSEGLAGAISYNEQFF TGTGCCAGCAGCGAGGGACTAGCGGGGGCGATCTCCTACAATGAGCAGTTCTTC
NA TRBJ1-1 NA TRBV27 CASSLQNDGTEAFF TGTGCCAGCAGCCTACAGAACGACGGCACTGAAGCTTTCTTT
NA TRBJ1-4 NA TRBV15 CATSRDQAGEKLFF TGTGCCACCAGCAGAGATCAGGCAGGTGAAAAACTGTTTTTT
NA TRBJ1-1 NA TRBV5-4 CASSQEMTGNTEAFF TGTGCCAGCAGCCAGGAAATGACAGGGAACACTGAAGCTTTCTTT
NA TRBJ1-1 NA TRBV5-1 CASSLATQENTEAFF TGCGCCAGCAGCTTGGCAACACAGGAGAACACTGAAGCTTTCTTT
NA TRBJ1-5 NA TRBV5-6 CASSLGANQPQHF TGTGCCAGCAGCTTAGGGGCCAATCAGCCCCAGCATTTT
TRBD1 TRBJ2-5 NA TRBV2 CASSAGTGTQETQYF TGTGCCAGCAGCGCCGGGACAGGGACGCAAGAGACCCAGTACTTC
TRBD2 TRBJ2-3 NA TRBV5-5 CASSLRSSGFPTDTQYF TGTGCCAGCAGCTTGAGGTCTAGCGGGTTTCCTACAGATACGCAGTATTTT
TRBD1 TRBJ1-1 NA TRBV4-1 CASSLFPGTGDTEAFF TGCGCCAGCAGCCTTTTCCCCGGGACAGGGGACACTGAAGCTTTCTTT
NA TRBJ1-2 NA TRBV19 CASSHYGYTF TGTGCCAGTAGTCATTATGGCTACACCTTC
NA TRBJ2-1 NA TRBV6-6 CASMGAQPFF TGTGCCAGCATGGGGGCCCAGCCGTTCTTC
NA TRBJ1-4 NA TRBV2 CASSVGTATNEKLFF TGTGCCAGCAGTGTAGGGACTGCAACTAATGAAAAACTGTTTTTT